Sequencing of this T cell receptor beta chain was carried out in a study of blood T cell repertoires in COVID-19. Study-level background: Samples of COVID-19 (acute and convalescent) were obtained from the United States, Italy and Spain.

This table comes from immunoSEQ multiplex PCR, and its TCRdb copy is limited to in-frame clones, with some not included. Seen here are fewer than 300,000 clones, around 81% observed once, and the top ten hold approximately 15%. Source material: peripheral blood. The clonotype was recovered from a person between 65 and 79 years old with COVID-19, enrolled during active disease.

The CDR3 loop reads CASSVAVAASGGNTGELFF. DNA of the CDR3: TGTGCCAGCAGCGTAGCGGTGGCGGCTAGCGGGGGAAACACCGGGGAGCTGTTTTTT. The chain carries TRBV9 and TRBJ2-2; TRBD2 aligns across 10 bases. The CDR3 sequence is 19 residues long. With 0 bases clipped from V and 2 bases from J, the junction kept 10 bases outside the gene matches. From germline, CDR1 is SGDLS and CDR2 YYNGEE.